This T cell receptor beta chain was documented in a study of Graves' ophthalmopathy and Graves' hyperthyroidism. From RNA, the CDR3 regions of TCR beta chains were amplified and sequenced. First-round RT-PCR relied on HTBI primers, and a second-round multiplex PCR came next. A single record per CDR3 protein comes from TCRdb applying MiXCR to the multiplex PCR reads. Counted here are some 410,000 distinct CDR3 sequences, around a fifth occurring once; the ten biggest clones make up around 3.1%. CDR3 length: 15 amino acids. Trimming shortened V by 2 bases and J by 7 bases, and 15 bases separated the two germline ends. Germline V gene data show CDR1 as SGHTA and CDR2 as FQGNSA. This clonotype showed up many times. What it binds is not known. Study observations and caveats: Sensitivity reached more than 85% and specificity roughly 81% for a 13-signature model separating ophthalmopathy from stable hyperthyroidism.

Hyperthyroidism is called stable when no ophthalmopathy develops within 18 months of follow-up. The sequence derives from a woman aged 18-35 years with stable Graves' hyperthyroidism. Sequences were obtained from peripheral blood. The gene calls are TRBV7-2 and TRBJ2-4; a weak D match, TRBD1 (6 bases). The CDR3 DNA reads TGTGCCAGCAGCTTAAGGGGACAAATCCTTAACATTCAGTACTTC. Amino acids: CASSLRGQILNIQYF.